This is a list of T cell receptor beta chains from one sample in a study of beta chain features in type 1 diabetes. TCRdb's copy holds only in-frame clones and misses some; the assay was immunoSEQ multiplex PCR. This table has around 450,000 clones, approximately 10% appearing once. The sequencing input was naive CD4+ T cells from blood. The receptors originated from a woman between 18 and 30 years old in good health. CDR3s include the opening cysteine and the closing phenylalanine or tryptophan. D genes are given only for firm matches. Not every row has a clone size; where given, it reads once, few, many or a size class.

abundance	v_gene	j_gene	d_gene	CDR3nt	CDR3aa
NA	TRBV9	TRBJ1-2	TRBD1	TGTGCCAGCAGCGTACACCGCGGACAGGGCCTCACCTTC	CASSVHRGQGLTF
few	TRBV7-3	TRBJ2-2	NA	TGTGCCAGCAGCTTAACGGGTACAAATAAGCTGTTTTTT	CASSLTGTNKLFF
few	TRBV7-2	TRBJ2-1	NA	TGTGCCAGCAGCTTGGATTACAATGAGCAGTTCTTC	CASSLDYNEQFF
NA	TRBV4-3	TRBJ2-1	TRBD1	TGCGCCAGCAGCCAAGATCATAGGGACAGGGTGTACAATGAGCAGTTCTTC	CASSQDHRDRVYNEQFF
NA	TRBV25-1	TRBJ1-4	NA	TGTGCCAGCAGTGAAGGTCGTGTGTCAACTAATGAAAAACTGTTTTTT	CASSEGRVSTNEKLFF
few	TRBV29-1	TRBJ1-4	NA	TGCAGCGTTGGATACGACACGGCTAATGAAAAACTGTTTTTT	CSVGYDTANEKLFF
few	TRBV18	TRBJ2-5	NA	TGTGCCAGCTCCAACGGGGTCCCGGAGACCCAGTACTTC	CASSNGVPETQYF
few	TRBV7-8	TRBJ2-5	TRBD1	TGTGCCAGCAGCTTACCCCGACAGGGTGCCGAGACCCAGTACTTC	CASSLPRQGAETQYF
few	TRBV30	TRBJ2-1	NA	TGTGCCTGGGGAACAGGGAGGGTCATCAATGAGCAGTTCTTC	CAWGTGRVINEQFF
NA	TRBV9	TRBJ1-2	NA	TGTGCCAGCAGCGTAGGGACAGCCTATGGCTACACCTTC	CASSVGTAYGYTF
NA	TRBV19	TRBJ2-3	NA	TGTGCGACTAGAGGTCAGGGTACTCATACGCAGTATTTT	CATRGQGTHTQYF
NA	TRBV5-4	TRBJ2-7	NA	TGTGCCAGCAGCTTGCTCGTGGGAGTAGTCTACGAGCAGTACTTC	CASSLLVGVVYEQYF
few	TRBV7-9	TRBJ1-2	NA	TGTGCCAGCAGCCCAGAGCTCTTAAACTATGGCTACACCTTC	CASSPELLNYGYTF
NA	TRBV4-3	TRBJ2-7	TRBD2	TGCGCCAGCAGCCAAGACACCGGGACTAGTTGGGTCAACGAGCAGTACTTC	CASSQDTGTSWVNEQYF
NA	TRBV4-3	TRBJ1-2	NA	TGCGCCAGCAGCCAAATGGGGGAGGTTGGCTACACCTTC	CASSQMGEVGYTF
NA	TRBV7-2	TRBJ2-5	NA	TGTGCCAGCAGCTTACGCCCGGAGACCCAGTACTTC	CASSLRPETQYF
NA	TRBV2	TRBJ2-7	NA	TGTGCCAGCAGTGAGGTCCCGGCGGGGCAGTACTTC	CASSEVPAGQYF
NA	TRBV7-2	TRBJ2-7	TRBD2	TGTGCCAGCAGCTTAGCTGGGACTAGCTTTCCCTACGAGCAGTACTTC	CASSLAGTSFPYEQYF
NA	TRBV29-1	TRBJ2-3	NA	TGCAGCGTTGCCCGCGACAGGAATTCAGATACGCAGTATTTT	CSVARDRNSDTQYF
NA	TRBV5-6	TRBJ2-2	NA	TGTGCCAGCAGCTTGTTAAGAGTGCCCGGGGAGCTGTTTTTT	CASSLLRVPGELFF
NA	TRBV5-4	TRBJ2-5	TRBD2	TGTGCCAGCAGCTTTCCTAGCGGGGGGAAGCAAGAGACCCAGTACTTC	CASSFPSGGKQETQYF
few	TRBV5-1	TRBJ2-5	NA	TGCGCCAGCAGCTTGGACGGGGTTGGAGAGACCCAGTACTTC	CASSLDGVGETQYF
NA	TRBV18	TRBJ2-1	NA	TGTGCCAGCTCACCACAAATAGGCGACAATGAGCAGTTCTTC	CASSPQIGDNEQFF
NA	TRBV5-6	TRBJ2-2	NA	TGTGCCAGCAGCTTGCTAAGAAGGGATATCGGGGAGCTGTTTTTT	CASSLLRRDIGELFF
few	TRBV7-2	TRBJ2-7	NA	TGTGCCAGCAGCTTAATGGGGGCAGCGCCCAACGAGCAGTACTTC	CASSLMGAAPNEQYF
NA	TRBV7-9	TRBJ2-1	NA	TGTGCCAGCAGGGACTCCGCAAGGGCCAATGAGCAGTTCTTC	CASRDSARANEQFF
NA	TRBV6-5	TRBJ2-4	TRBD1	TGTGCCAGCAGTGGGGACAGACTAGCCAAAAACATTCAGTACTTC	CASSGDRLAKNIQYF
NA	TRBV7-9	TRBJ2-3	NA	TGTGCCAGCAGCTTAGGAGGGGGGACCACAGATACGCAGTATTTT	CASSLGGGTTDTQYF
NA	TRBV14	TRBJ1-2	NA	TGTGCCAGCAGCCAAGCAATCCAGGGGAGGGGGTATGGCTACACCTTC	CASSQAIQGRGYGYTF
few	TRBV7-9	TRBJ1-4	TRBD1	TGTGCCAGCAGCCCAACCGGACAGGGGCGTGAAAAACTGTTTTTT	CASSPTGQGREKLFF
few	TRBV4-1	TRBJ2-5	TRBD2	TGCGCCAGCAGCCACGGACGGACTAGCGGGGGAGAGACCCAGTACTTC	CASSHGRTSGGETQYF
NA	TRBV7-3	TRBJ2-1	NA	TGTGCCAGCACCCCGCCGCGCACCGGGGCCGATGAGCAGTTCTTC	CASTPPRTGADEQFF
NA	TRBV7-2	TRBJ1-2	TRBD1	TGTGCCAGCAGCTCGACGACAGGGGGCTATGGCTACACCTTC	CASSSTTGGYGYTF
few	TRBV29-1	TRBJ1-2	NA	TGCAGCCCCGGCCCTAACGTTGGGGGCTATGGCTACACCTTC	CSPGPNVGGYGYTF
few	TRBV27	TRBJ2-1	NA	TGTGCCAGCAGTCGGTGGGTGCAGGGTTACAATGAGCAGTTCTTC	CASSRWVQGYNEQFF
NA	TRBV2	TRBJ1-1	NA	TGTGCCAGCAACCAGAGGTCCCCGGGAGCTTTCTTT	CASNQRSPGAFF
few	TRBV4-3	TRBJ2-3	NA	TGCGCCAGCAGCCAAGAGAGGGGGGATACGCAGTATTTT	CASSQERGDTQYF
NA	TRBV14	TRBJ1-2	NA	TGTGCCAGCAGCCAATTCCGGGATAGGGATTACGATGGCTACACCTTC	CASSQFRDRDYDGYTF
NA	TRBV7-2	TRBJ2-3	TRBD1	TGTGCCAGCAGCCCGGACAGGGTGAAGGATACGCAGTATTTT	CASSPDRVKDTQYF
NA	TRBV30	TRBJ1-2	NA	TGTGCCTGGAGTAAAGAAGCCACTATTAACTATGGCTACACCTTC	CAWSKEATINYGYTF
NA	TRBV25-1	TRBJ2-5	TRBD1	TGTGCCACCAGGGGGTTAGTGGAGACCCAGTACTTC	CATRGLVETQYF
NA	TRBV30	TRBJ2-7	NA	TGTGCCTGGAGCGACCGGTCCCCTCCTAACGAGCAGTACTTC	CAWSDRSPPNEQYF
NA	TRBV7-9	TRBJ2-4	NA	TGTGCCAGCAGCAATGGGGAAACTGGGGCCAAAAACATTCAGTACTTC	CASSNGETGAKNIQYF
NA	TRBV2	TRBJ2-1	NA	TGTGCCAGCAGTGTAGAAACTAGGGAGTTCTTC	CASSVETREFF
few	TRBV5-1	TRBJ1-2	TRBD1	TGCGCCAGCAGCTCCCCCGGGACAGGGCCTGAGTATGGCTACACCTTC	CASSSPGTGPEYGYTF
few	TRBV4-3	TRBJ2-5	TRBD1	TGCGCCAGCAGCCAAGGGACAGGTGGGATTCAAGAGACCCAGTACTTC	CASSQGTGGIQETQYF
NA	TRBV5-1	TRBJ2-6	NA	TGCGCCAGCAGCCTGGAGGACACAGGCGTCCTGACTTTC	CASSLEDTGVLTF
few	TRBV7-9	TRBJ1-1	NA	TGTGCCAGCAGCCCGAAGGGGAACACTGAAGCTTTCTTT	CASSPKGNTEAFF
NA	TRBV7-9	TRBJ2-7	NA	TGTGCCAGCAGCTTATCCCGGGGGATTTGGTACGAGCAGTACTTC	CASSLSRGIWYEQYF
NA	TRBV7-2	TRBJ2-2	NA	TGTGCCAGCAGCTTTATCACAGGGGAGGCCGGGGAGCTGTTTTTT	CASSFITGEAGELFF
few	TRBV5-4	TRBJ2-5	NA	TGTGCCAGCACAGGGCAAGAGACCCAGTACTTC	CASTGQETQYF
few	TRBV2	TRBJ2-7	NA	TGTGCCAGCAGTGAGGGTGGGGGCGAGCAGTACTTC	CASSEGGGEQYF
NA	TRBV7-2	TRBJ2-4	NA	TGTGCCAGCAGCTCGCGGGACAGAGACATTCAGTACTTC	CASSSRDRDIQYF
NA	TRBV5-1	TRBJ2-2	NA	TGCGCCAGCAGCTTGGGTTGGAAGAACACCGGGGAGCTGTTTTTT	CASSLGWKNTGELFF
few	TRBV30	TRBJ2-7	TRBD1	TGTGCCTGGGGTCGGGACAGCGTCTCCTACGAGCAGTACTTC	CAWGRDSVSYEQYF
NA	TRBV25-1	TRBJ1-2	NA	TGTGCCAGCAGTGTGGGCAGGGGAGGCTATGGCTACACCTTC	CASSVGRGGYGYTF
few	TRBV30	TRBJ1-3	NA	TGTGCCTGGAGTGTAGCGGGGGCAGGTGGAAACACCATATATTTT	CAWSVAGAGGNTIYF
few	TRBV12-5	TRBJ1-5	NA	TGTGCTAGTGGTTTGAAGGGACTGAATATTCAGCCCCAGCATTTT	CASGLKGLNIQPQHF
NA	TRBV7-9	TRBJ1-1	TRBD1	TGTGCCAGCAGCTTAGAATGGATACAGGGGATGAACACTGAAGCTTTCTTT	CASSLEWIQGMNTEAFF
NA	TRBV4-3	TRBJ2-5	NA	TGCGCCAGCAGCCCCCGTCAGCAAGAGACCCAGTACTTC	CASSPRQQETQYF